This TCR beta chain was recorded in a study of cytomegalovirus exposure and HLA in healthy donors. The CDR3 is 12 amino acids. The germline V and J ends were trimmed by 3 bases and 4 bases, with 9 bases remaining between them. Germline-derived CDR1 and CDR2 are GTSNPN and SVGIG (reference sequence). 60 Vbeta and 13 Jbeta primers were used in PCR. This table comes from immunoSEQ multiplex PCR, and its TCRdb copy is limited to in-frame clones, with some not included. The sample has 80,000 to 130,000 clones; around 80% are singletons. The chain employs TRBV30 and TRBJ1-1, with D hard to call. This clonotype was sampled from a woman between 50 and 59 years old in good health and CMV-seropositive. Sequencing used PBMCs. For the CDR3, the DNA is TGTGCCTGGAGCACTCCCGGCACTGAAGCTTTCTTT. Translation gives CAWSTPGTEAFF.